The present T cell receptor (beta chain) was sequenced within a study of blood T cell repertoires in COVID-19 (dated by TCRdb to the early 2020s). Study-level background: Samples covering the acute and convalescent phases of COVID-19 were provided by collaborators in the United States, Italy and Spain. The material from the prospective study consisted of cDNA or gDNA derived from T cells, B-cell-depleted T cells, or PBMCs. Samples were obtained from the ongoing ImmuneRACE study (first 160 participants) and from 1,254 subjects provided by 6 global collaborators. The repertoires were released in a freely available public database intended as a resource for research on the immune response to SARS-CoV-2. Deeply sampled blood TCRbeta repertoires from subjects exposed to, actively infected with, or recovered from COVID-19 were included in the dataset. Where available, HLA class I and class II types were obtained from metadata supplied by the sample provider rather than from assay-based typing. A de-identified subject ID, COVID-19 status, age in years and sex were almost always included in the sample metadata.

From the cysteine through the phenylalanine, the CDR3 covers 16 amino acids. The sequence is cut down to CDR3 DNA, 48 bases in frame from base 1. The junction shows trimming of 1 base on V and 5 bases on J, plus 17 bases between the germline ends. According to the germline V gene, CDR1 reads MNHEY and CDR2 reads SVGEGT. Each collaborating institution followed its own protocols to collect whole blood in K2EDTA tubes. Collaborator samples were shipped for TCRbeta analysis as frozen whole blood, isolated PBMCs, or DNA extracted from either sample type. With respect to this clone: What this receptor recognizes is not known. Base qualities were left out, and no much larger clone turns up one base away.

General study outcomes and caveats: Clinical and demographic metadata were provided uncurated, with the amount varying by source and participant.

The immunoSEQ Assay, a bias-controlled multiplex PCR, was used to amplify TCRbeta CDR3 regions from genomic DNA. The authors' analysis ran thus. The number of nucleated cells in each sample was estimated from the amplification of reference gene primers within the assay. Sequence reads were collapsed and filtered to measure the absolute abundance of every unique TCRbeta CDR3 rearrangement. For each sample, productive Simpson clonality was calculated as the square root of Simpson's diversity index across productive rearrangements. TCRdb retrieved this table from immuneACCESS and kept in-frame rearrangements only. Not all clones are present; in checked studies, unresolved V genes account for under half, and no reason is known for the remainder. V and J calls and clone size follow that table, whereas D and trimming were derived from the DNA. The table for this sample lists approximately 120,000 clones; about 76% of them were counted only once. Of the sample, roughly 20% falls within the top ten clones.

This chain is built from TRBV6-2 or TRBV6-3 and TRBJ1-1; matching of 6 bases hints at TRBD1 as the D gene. The TCR comes from an elderly man with acute or convalescent COVID-19. The sample was peripheral blood. The CDR3 in this case is CASSYYARTVVTEAFF. The sequence in DNA is TGTGCCAGCAGTTACTACGCCAGGACAGTTGTTACTGAAGCTTTCTTT.